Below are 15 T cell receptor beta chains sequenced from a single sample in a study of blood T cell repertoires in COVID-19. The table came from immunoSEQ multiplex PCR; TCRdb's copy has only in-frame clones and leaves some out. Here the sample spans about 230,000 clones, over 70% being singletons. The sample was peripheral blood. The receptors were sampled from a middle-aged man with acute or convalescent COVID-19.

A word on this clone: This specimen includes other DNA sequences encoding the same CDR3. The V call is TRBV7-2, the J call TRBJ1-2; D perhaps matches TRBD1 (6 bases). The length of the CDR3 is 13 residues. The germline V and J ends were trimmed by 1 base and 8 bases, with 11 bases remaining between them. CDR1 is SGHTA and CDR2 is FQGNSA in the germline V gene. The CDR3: CASSLVGGQGYTF. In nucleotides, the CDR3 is TGTGCCAGCAGCTTAGTCGGGGGGCAAGGCTACACCTTC.

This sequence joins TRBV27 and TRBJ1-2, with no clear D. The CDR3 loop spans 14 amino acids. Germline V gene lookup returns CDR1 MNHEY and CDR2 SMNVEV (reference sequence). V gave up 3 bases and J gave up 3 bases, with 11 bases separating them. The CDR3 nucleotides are TGTGCCAGCAGTTTTGCGGGTGGGGACTATGGCTACACCTTC. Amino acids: CASSFAGGDYGYTF.

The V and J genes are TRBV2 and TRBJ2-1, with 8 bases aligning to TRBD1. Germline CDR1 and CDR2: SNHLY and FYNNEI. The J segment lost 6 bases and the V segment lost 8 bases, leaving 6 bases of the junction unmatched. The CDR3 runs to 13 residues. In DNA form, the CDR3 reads TGTGCCAGCGGACAGGGATCGGCCAATGAGCAGTTCTTC. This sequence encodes CASGQGSANEQFF.

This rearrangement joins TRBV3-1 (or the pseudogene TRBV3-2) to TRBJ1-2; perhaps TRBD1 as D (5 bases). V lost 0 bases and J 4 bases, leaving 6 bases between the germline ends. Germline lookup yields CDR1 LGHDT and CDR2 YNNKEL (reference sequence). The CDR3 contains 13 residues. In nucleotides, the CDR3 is TGTGCCAGCAGCCAAGAACAGGCCTATGGCTACACCTTC. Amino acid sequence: CASSQEQAYGYTF.

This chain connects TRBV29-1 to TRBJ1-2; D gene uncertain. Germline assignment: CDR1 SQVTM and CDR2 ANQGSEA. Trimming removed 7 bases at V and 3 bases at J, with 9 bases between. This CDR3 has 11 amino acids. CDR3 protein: CSADGDYGYTF. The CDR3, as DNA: TGCAGCGCCGACGGGGACTATGGCTACACCTTC.

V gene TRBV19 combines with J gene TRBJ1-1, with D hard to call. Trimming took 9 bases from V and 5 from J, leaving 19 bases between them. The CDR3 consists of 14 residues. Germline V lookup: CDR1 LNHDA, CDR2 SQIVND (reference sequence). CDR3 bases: TGTGCCAGCGGCCCGGGTCCAGCCCCAACTGAAGCTTTCTTT. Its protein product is CASGPGPAPTEAFF.

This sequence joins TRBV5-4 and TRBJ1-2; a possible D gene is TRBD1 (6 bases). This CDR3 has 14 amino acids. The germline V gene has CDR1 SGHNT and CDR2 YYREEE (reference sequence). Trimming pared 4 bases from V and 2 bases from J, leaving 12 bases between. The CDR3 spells CASSLKDRNYGYTF. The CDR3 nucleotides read TGTGCCAGCAGCCTAAAGGACAGAAACTATGGCTACACCTTC.

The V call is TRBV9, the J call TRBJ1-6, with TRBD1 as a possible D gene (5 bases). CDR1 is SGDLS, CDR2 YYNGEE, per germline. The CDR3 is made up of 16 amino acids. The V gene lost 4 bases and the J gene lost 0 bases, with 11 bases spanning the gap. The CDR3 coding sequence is TGTGCCAGCAGCACTAGGGGAGGCTCCTATAATTCACCCCTCCACTTT. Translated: CASSTRGGSYNSPLHF. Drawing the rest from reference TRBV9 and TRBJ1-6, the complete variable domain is DSGVTQTPKHLITATGQRVTLRCSPRSGDLSVYWYQQSLDQGLQFLIQYYNGEERAKGNILERFSAQQFPDLHSELNLSSLELGDSALYFCASSTRGGSYNSPLHFGNGTRLTVT.

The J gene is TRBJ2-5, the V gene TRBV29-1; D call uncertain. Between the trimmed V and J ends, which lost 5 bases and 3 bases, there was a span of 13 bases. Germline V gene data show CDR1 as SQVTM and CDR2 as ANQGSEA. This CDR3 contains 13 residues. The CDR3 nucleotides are TGCAGCGTTAGCATAGTTTCCGAAGAGACCCAGTACTTC. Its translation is CSVSIVSEETQYF.

The CDR3 region has the DNA TGTGCCAGCGGAACCGGGACAGGGGCCTACGAGCAGTACTTC. This translates into CASGTGTGAYEQYF. This chain connects TRBV7-2 to TRBJ2-7, with TRBD1 matching over 10 bases. After removal of 8 bases from V and 2 bases from J, the junction contained 6 bases not matched to a gene. CDR1 SGHTA and CDR2 FQGNSA come from the germline V gene. The CDR3 is 14 amino acids.

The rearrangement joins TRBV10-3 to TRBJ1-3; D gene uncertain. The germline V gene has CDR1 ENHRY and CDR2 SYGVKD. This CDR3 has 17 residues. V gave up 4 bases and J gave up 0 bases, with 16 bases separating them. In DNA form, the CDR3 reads TGTGCCATCAGTGCGTCTTTCTCGGGGAGCTCTGGAAACACCATATATTTT. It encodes CAISASFSGSSGNTIYF.

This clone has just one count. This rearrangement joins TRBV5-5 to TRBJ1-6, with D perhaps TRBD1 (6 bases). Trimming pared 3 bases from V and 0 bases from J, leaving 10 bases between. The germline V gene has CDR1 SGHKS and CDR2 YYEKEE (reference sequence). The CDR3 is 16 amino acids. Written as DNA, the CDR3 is TGTGCCAGCAGCTCCACAGGGAGCTCCTATAATTCACCCCTCCACTTT. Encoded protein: CASSSTGSSYNSPLHF.

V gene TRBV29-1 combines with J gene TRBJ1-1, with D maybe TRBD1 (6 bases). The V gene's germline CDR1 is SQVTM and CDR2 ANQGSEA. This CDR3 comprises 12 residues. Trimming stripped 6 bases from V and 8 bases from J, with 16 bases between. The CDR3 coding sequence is TGCAGCGTCTCTACCTACAGGGAGGAAGCTTTCTTT. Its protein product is CSVSTYREEAFF. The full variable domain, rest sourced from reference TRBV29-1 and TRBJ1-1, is SAVISQKPSRDICQRGTSLTIQCQVDSQVTMMFWYRQQPGQSLTLIATANQGSEATYESGFVIDKFPISRPNLTFSTLTVSNMSPEDSSIYLCSVSTYREEAFFGQGTRLTVV.

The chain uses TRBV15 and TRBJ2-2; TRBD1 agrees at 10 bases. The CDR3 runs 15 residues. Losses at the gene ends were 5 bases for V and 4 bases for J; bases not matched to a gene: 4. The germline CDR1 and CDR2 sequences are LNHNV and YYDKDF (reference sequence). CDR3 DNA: TGTGCCACCAGCCCCCGGACAGGGGGCACCGGGGAGCTGTTTTTT. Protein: CATSPRTGGTGELFF.

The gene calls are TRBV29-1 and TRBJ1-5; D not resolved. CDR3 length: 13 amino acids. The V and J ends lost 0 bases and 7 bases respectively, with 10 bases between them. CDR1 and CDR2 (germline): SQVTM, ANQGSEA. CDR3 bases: TGCAGCGTTGAAGAACAGTTTGGCCAGCCCCAGCATTTT. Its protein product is CSVEEQFGQPQHF.